Listed below are T cell receptor beta chains from one sample, sequenced in a study of response to subunit inactivated influenza vaccine. TCRdb re-analysed the RT-PCR reads in MiXCR, keeping a single row per CDR3 protein. The repertoire has 860,000 or so distinct CDR3 sequences, approximately 21% of them found once; the top ten carry 10%. This specimen was PBMCs from blood, taken 5 to 6 days after vaccination. Receptors were obtained from a man aged 50 to 59 who received an inactivated influenza vaccine. The CDR3 runs from the conserved cysteine through the conserved F or W. The order of the fields is D gene, V gene, clone size, J gene, CDR3 DNA, CDR3 protein. A D gene is named only where the DNA matches it firmly. The listing skips clone size in some rows; elsewhere it reads once, few, many or a size class.

d_call: -
v_call: TRBV20-1
clone_size: -
j_call: TRBJ2-3
cdr3_nt: TGCAGTGCTTCCTCCCGGGGCGGACGCACAGATACGCAGTATTTT
cdr3_aa: CSASSRGGRTDTQYF

d_call: -
v_call: TRBV7-9
clone_size: -
j_call: TRBJ1-2
cdr3_nt: TGTGCCAGCAGCTTTATGGGGGCAGGTGGCTACACCTTC
cdr3_aa: CASSFMGAGGYTF

d_call: -
v_call: TRBV5-8
clone_size: few
j_call: TRBJ2-4
cdr3_nt: TGTGCCAGCAGCTTGGAGCTGGGGGCATCAGCCAAAAACATTCAGTACTTC
cdr3_aa: CASSLELGASAKNIQYF

d_call: TRBD1
v_call: TRBV12-3/TRBV12-4
clone_size: few
j_call: TRBJ1-2
cdr3_nt: TGTGCCAGCAGGCCGACAGGGGGCGGAGGCTACACCTTC
cdr3_aa: CASRPTGGGGYTF

d_call: -
v_call: TRBV25-1
clone_size: -
j_call: TRBJ2-7
cdr3_nt: TGTGCCAGGATCCGCGAGATAATATACTACGAGCAGTACTTC
cdr3_aa: CARIREIIYYEQYF

d_call: -
v_call: TRBV21-1
clone_size: many
j_call: TRBJ1-3
cdr3_nt: TGTGCCAGCAGCAACGGACAGGAGAGCTCTGGAAACACCATATATTTT
cdr3_aa: CASSNGQESSGNTIYF

d_call: TRBD1
v_call: TRBV29-1
clone_size: -
j_call: TRBJ2-7
cdr3_nt: TGCAGCGTCTGGGGCGGACAGGGTGTCTACGAGCAGTACTTC
cdr3_aa: CSVWGGQGVYEQYF

d_call: TRBD1
v_call: TRBV12-5
clone_size: once
j_call: TRBJ2-1
cdr3_nt: TGTGCTAGTGGTCCCAGGACAGGGTACAATGAGCAGTTCTTC
cdr3_aa: CASGPRTGYNEQFF

d_call: TRBD2
v_call: TRBV4-2
clone_size: -
j_call: TRBJ2-3
cdr3_nt: TGTGCCAGCAGCCAAGAAGAAAGCGGGGGCGCAGATACGCAGTATTTT
cdr3_aa: CASSQEESGGADTQYF

d_call: TRBD1
v_call: TRBV5-1
clone_size: -
j_call: TRBJ2-5
cdr3_nt: TGCGCCAGCAGCACGGAACTGGACAGGGTAAAGGGAGAGACCCAGCACTTC
cdr3_aa: CASSTELDRVKGETQHF

d_call: -
v_call: TRBV3-1
clone_size: once
j_call: TRBJ1-1
cdr3_nt: TGTGCCAGCAGCCAAGCGGCCGGAGGGAACACTGAAGCTTTCTTT
cdr3_aa: CASSQAAGGNTEAFF

d_call: -
v_call: TRBV11-2
clone_size: few
j_call: TRBJ2-3
cdr3_nt: TGTGCCAGCAGCTTAGGTTTCGGGGGAGCTGGAGATACGCAGTATTTT
cdr3_aa: CASSLGFGGAGDTQYF

d_call: -
v_call: TRBV3-1
clone_size: -
j_call: TRBJ1-5
cdr3_nt: TGTGCCAGCAGCCAAGGTCCGGGGGAGTCCCAGCATTTT
cdr3_aa: CASSQGPGESQHF

d_call: TRBD2
v_call: TRBV7-9
clone_size: few
j_call: TRBJ2-7
cdr3_nt: TGTGCCAGCAGCTTAGCGGGACTAGCGGGGGGGCCGGGCGAGCAGTACTTC
cdr3_aa: CASSLAGLAGGPGEQYF

d_call: TRBD2
v_call: TRBV28
clone_size: few
j_call: TRBJ2-3
cdr3_nt: TGTGCCAGCAGCCCCCAAAGCGGGGGCACAGATACGCAGTATTTT
cdr3_aa: CASSPQSGGTDTQYF

d_call: -
v_call: TRBV5-1
clone_size: -
j_call: TRBJ2-3
cdr3_nt: TGCGCCAGCAGCTTAGAAAGGTCCCGGGATACGCAGTATTTT
cdr3_aa: CASSLERSRDTQYF

d_call: -
v_call: TRBV5-1
clone_size: -
j_call: TRBJ2-3
cdr3_nt: TGCGCCAGCAGCTTTGGTGGTAGGACCACAGATACGCAGTATTTT
cdr3_aa: CASSFGGRTTDTQYF

d_call: -
v_call: TRBV6-1
clone_size: -
j_call: TRBJ2-7
cdr3_nt: TGTGCCAGCTCCCCCACTACTGTGGAGCAGTACTTC
cdr3_aa: CASSPTTVEQYF

d_call: -
v_call: TRBV11-2
clone_size: -
j_call: TRBJ2-1
cdr3_nt: TGTGCCAGCAGCTTAGTAGGCTGGAACAATGAGCAGTTCTTC
cdr3_aa: CASSLVGWNNEQFF

d_call: TRBD1
v_call: TRBV12-3/TRBV12-4
clone_size: -
j_call: TRBJ1-2
cdr3_nt: TGTGCCAGCAGTTTTGGGCAGGGGGCGAATGGCTACACCTTC
cdr3_aa: CASSFGQGANGYTF

d_call: TRBD1
v_call: TRBV2
clone_size: -
j_call: TRBJ2-7
cdr3_nt: TGTGCCAGCAGCAAGGGACAGGGTCTCGACGAGCAGTACTTC
cdr3_aa: CASSKGQGLDEQYF

d_call: TRBD2
v_call: TRBV20-1
clone_size: -
j_call: TRBJ2-2
cdr3_nt: TGCAGTGCTAGAGAGGCGGGGGTGAACACCGGGGAGCTGTTTTTT
cdr3_aa: CSAREAGVNTGELFF

d_call: -
v_call: TRBV24-1
clone_size: few
j_call: TRBJ2-7
cdr3_nt: TGTGCCACCAGTGACCCCCGGGGCAGATCCTACGAGCAGTACTTC
cdr3_aa: CATSDPRGRSYEQYF

d_call: TRBD1
v_call: TRBV12-3/TRBV12-4
clone_size: -
j_call: TRBJ2-2
cdr3_nt: TGTGCCAGCAGAGCCGGGACAGCGGTCTATAGGAACACCGGGGAGCTGTTTTTT
cdr3_aa: CASRAGTAVYRNTGELFF

d_call: -
v_call: TRBV20-1
clone_size: -
j_call: TRBJ2-5
cdr3_nt: TGCAGTGCTAGAGAGCGGGAACGTCAAGGGACCCAGTACTTC
cdr3_aa: CSARERERQGTQYF

d_call: -
v_call: TRBV28
clone_size: -
j_call: TRBJ2-1
cdr3_nt: TGTGCCAGCAGTTTCGCTTGGAAGGGCGAGCAGTTCTTC
cdr3_aa: CASSFAWKGEQFF

d_call: TRBD1
v_call: TRBV25-1
clone_size: -
j_call: TRBJ1-6
cdr3_nt: TGTGCCAGGGACGGACAGGGCGCAAATTCACCCCTCCACTTT
cdr3_aa: CARDGQGANSPLHF

d_call: -
v_call: TRBV6-2/TRBV6-3
clone_size: few
j_call: TRBJ2-6
cdr3_nt: TGTGCCAGCAGCCAATCGGTGAGCTCTGGGGCCAACGTCCTGACTTTC
cdr3_aa: CASSQSVSSGANVLTF

d_call: TRBD2
v_call: TRBV3-1
clone_size: -
j_call: TRBJ2-1
cdr3_nt: TGTGCCAGCAGCCAAGAAAGGCTAGCGGGGAACAATGAGCAGTTCTTC
cdr3_aa: CASSQERLAGNNEQFF

d_call: -
v_call: TRBV12-3/TRBV12-4
clone_size: -
j_call: TRBJ2-3
cdr3_nt: TGTGCCAGCAGTTTCTGGGCAGGGGCCCGAGAAGATACGCAGTATTTT
cdr3_aa: CASSFWAGAREDTQYF

d_call: -
v_call: TRBV20-1
clone_size: -
j_call: TRBJ2-7
cdr3_nt: TGCAGTGCTAGCTTCCTCGGCCAAACCTACGAGCAGTACTTC
cdr3_aa: CSASFLGQTYEQYF

d_call: -
v_call: TRBV20-1
clone_size: few
j_call: TRBJ2-6
cdr3_nt: TGCAGTGCTAGGGACCGAAACGTCCTGACTTTC
cdr3_aa: CSARDRNVLTF

d_call: -
v_call: TRBV7-9
clone_size: -
j_call: TRBJ1-1
cdr3_nt: TGTGCCAGCAGCAAATCCTCCACGAACACTGAAGCTTTCTTT
cdr3_aa: CASSKSSTNTEAFF

d_call: -
v_call: TRBV29-1
clone_size: many
j_call: TRBJ1-1
cdr3_nt: TGCAGCGTAAAAACAGGGACTGAAGCTTTCTTT
cdr3_aa: CSVKTGTEAFF

d_call: TRBD1
v_call: TRBV30
clone_size: -
j_call: TRBJ2-7
cdr3_nt: TGTGCCTGGAGTCAGGGGGTCTCCTACGAGCAGTACTTC
cdr3_aa: CAWSQGVSYEQYF

d_call: -
v_call: TRBV24-1
clone_size: many
j_call: TRBJ2-1
cdr3_nt: TGTGCCACCAGTGAATCGGAGTGGATCAATGAGCAGTTCTTC
cdr3_aa: CATSESEWINEQFF

d_call: -
v_call: TRBV4-1
clone_size: -
j_call: TRBJ2-1
cdr3_nt: TGCGCCAGCAGCCAAGCGTATTTCAATGAGCAGTTCTTC
cdr3_aa: CASSQAYFNEQFF

d_call: -
v_call: TRBV4-3
clone_size: -
j_call: TRBJ2-7
cdr3_nt: TGCGCCAGCAGCCAAGATCGGCACGGCTCCTACGAGCAGTACTTC
cdr3_aa: CASSQDRHGSYEQYF

d_call: TRBD2
v_call: TRBV3-1
clone_size: few
j_call: TRBJ2-3
cdr3_nt: TGTGCCAGCAGCCAAGACCTGACCGGGACTAGCAACACAGATACGCAGTATTTT
cdr3_aa: CASSQDLTGTSNTDTQYF

d_call: -
v_call: TRBV20-1
clone_size: -
j_call: TRBJ2-3
cdr3_nt: TGCAGTGCTAGTGAAGGGAGTAGGACAGATACGCAGTATTTT
cdr3_aa: CSASEGSRTDTQYF

d_call: -
v_call: TRBV3-1
clone_size: -
j_call: TRBJ2-3
cdr3_nt: TGTGCCAGCAGCCAAGTTCCTGGCGGGACGGGGTTGAGTACGCAGTATTTT
cdr3_aa: CASSQVPGGTGLSTQYF

d_call: TRBD2
v_call: TRBV28
clone_size: -
j_call: TRBJ2-3
cdr3_nt: TGTGCCAGCAGTTCCCTAGCGGGCCCGATCACAGATACGCAGTATTTT
cdr3_aa: CASSSLAGPITDTQYF

d_call: -
v_call: TRBV11-2
clone_size: once
j_call: TRBJ2-7
cdr3_nt: TGTGCCAGCAGCTTTCGGGCCCTTGTCCACGAGCAGTACTTC
cdr3_aa: CASSFRALVHEQYF

d_call: TRBD2
v_call: TRBV27
clone_size: few
j_call: TRBJ2-7
cdr3_nt: TGTGCCAGCAGTCCATATCCCCCCGGACTAGTATCTTACGAGCAGTACTTC
cdr3_aa: CASSPYPPGLVSYEQYF

d_call: TRBD2
v_call: TRBV29-1
clone_size: few
j_call: TRBJ2-7
cdr3_nt: TGCAGCGTTCACCCCGGCGGGAGGGGGTACGAGCAGTACTTC
cdr3_aa: CSVHPGGRGYEQYF

d_call: -
v_call: TRBV2
clone_size: few
j_call: TRBJ2-7
cdr3_nt: TGTGCCAGCAGTGAATTAGGGCCTCCCGCACCCTACGAGCAGTACTTC
cdr3_aa: CASSELGPPAPYEQYF

d_call: -
v_call: TRBV21-1
clone_size: -
j_call: TRBJ2-5
cdr3_nt: TGTGCCAGCAGCCCGAAGGACCTACAAGAGACCCAGTACTTC
cdr3_aa: CASSPKDLQETQYF

d_call: -
v_call: TRBV20-1
clone_size: -
j_call: TRBJ2-7
cdr3_nt: TGCAGTGCTAGCGCCCGACAATATTACGAGCAGTACTTC
cdr3_aa: CSASARQYYEQYF

d_call: -
v_call: TRBV5-1
clone_size: many
j_call: TRBJ1-6
cdr3_nt: TGCGCCAGCAGCTTGGAGAGCTCCTATAATTCACCCCTCCACTTT
cdr3_aa: CASSLESSYNSPLHF

d_call: -
v_call: TRBV21-1
clone_size: -
j_call: TRBJ2-5
cdr3_nt: TGTGCCAGCAGGGAGAAAGGGACTAGAAGCCGTAAGACCCAGTACTTC
cdr3_aa: CASREKGTRSRKTQYF

d_call: -
v_call: TRBV5-6
clone_size: -
j_call: TRBJ2-5
cdr3_nt: TGTGCCAGCAGCTTGGGCGTTCGGGGGAGGTTGGAGACCCAGTACTTC
cdr3_aa: CASSLGVRGRLETQYF